Reported below is one T cell receptor (beta chain). Its antigen is as yet unknown. This sample is part of a study of shared clonotypes between healthy human individuals. Study-wide background: Every donor yielded three CD4 naive, three CD4 memory, two CD8 naive and one CD8 memory plate.

This CDR3 is 17 amino acids long. The V and J ends lost 0 bases and 4 bases respectively, with 16 bases between them. Germline V lookup: CDR1 LNHDA, CDR2 SQIVND (reference sequence). Execution of the assay was at deep level. The data were produced by immunoSEQ multiplex PCR, yet TCRdb's version contains in-frame clones alone and is incomplete. There are some 1.5 million clones in the sample; around 97% occur only once, and about 1% lies in the top ten. General observations from the study: Clonotypes that were shared across a handful of donors made up about 4.5% of naive CD4 clonotypes.

The TCR comes from a man aged 25-45 years in good health. The sample consisted of naive CD4+ T cells sorted from blood. Described subset: CD45RA+ positively selected. The genes are TRBV19 and TRBJ2-1; the D gene is possibly TRBD2 (5 bases). The CDR3 loop is CASSIDLERFLYNEQFF. The DNA of the CDR3 is TGTGCCAGTAGTATAGATCTGGAGCGGTTCCTTTACAATGAGCAGTTCTTC.